The rows below give T cell receptor beta chains drawn from one sample of a study of T cells in localized non-small cell lung cancer. The protocol was immunoSEQ multiplex PCR, while the TCRdb copy is restricted to in-frame clones and leaves out a portion. Of under 40,000 clones listed, 93% are singletons. Sequencing used peripheral blood, obtained before any cancer treatment. The receptor source for this set is a female donor aged 60 or older with stage I lung adenocarcinoma. CDR3s include the opening cysteine and the closing phenylalanine or tryptophan. The order of the fields is J gene, clone size, CDR3 length, V gene, D gene, CDR3 protein, CDR3 DNA. A D gene is named only where the DNA matches it firmly. Rows may omit the clone size; those that give it use once, few, many or a size class.

TRBJ2-5,NA,14,TRBV5-4,TRBD2,CASSLAGVGETQYF,TGTGCCAGCAGCTTAGCGGGAGTGGGAGAGACCCAGTACTTC
TRBJ2-1,once,14,TRBV7-3,NA,CASSITGSGNEQFF,TGTGCCAGCAGTATAACGGGCTCCGGGAATGAGCAGTTCTTC
TRBJ2-2,NA,18,TRBV5-1,NA,CASSFNPPGGPNTGELFF,TGCGCCAGCAGCTTTAATCCCCCCGGTGGACCGAACACCGGGGAGCTGTTTTTT
TRBJ1-3,NA,15,TRBV27,NA,CASSFPGDPGNTIYF,TGTGCCAGCAGCTTTCCCGGGGACCCAGGAAACACCATATATTTT
TRBJ2-4,NA,11,TRBV2,NA,CASSPEDIQYF,TGTGCCAGCAGTCCCGAGGACATTCAGTACTTC
TRBJ1-1,NA,17,TRBV7-3,NA,CASSLTGGGRRNTEAFF,TGTGCCAGCAGCTTAACGGGCGGGGGAAGGAGGAACACTGAAGCTTTCTTT
TRBJ2-2,NA,17,TRBV5-1,TRBD1,CASSLDTDRSNTGELFF,TGCGCCAGCAGCTTGGACACGGACAGGTCGAACACCGGGGAGCTGTTTTTT
TRBJ1-5,few,14,TRBV5-1,NA,CASSWTASSQPQHF,TGCGCCAGCAGCTGGACAGCATCCTCCCAGCCCCAGCATTTT
TRBJ1-2,NA,14,TRBV19,TRBD1,CASSTLGQIYGYTF,TGTGCCAGTAGTACCTTGGGACAGATTTATGGCTACACCTTC
TRBJ1-1,NA,17,TRBV5-1,TRBD1,CASSLTSGQAFNTEAFF,TGCGCCAGCAGCTTGACCTCGGGACAGGCCTTCAACACTGAAGCTTTCTTT
TRBJ2-7,NA,15,TRBV5-4,NA,CASSLGQGIEYEQYF,TGTGCCAGCAGCTTGGGGCAGGGGATAGAGTACGAGCAGTACTTC
TRBJ2-2,NA,15,TRBV27,NA,CASSKGGSNTGELFF,TGTGCCAGCAGCAAGGGGGGGTCGAACACCGGGGAGCTGTTTTTT
TRBJ1-4,few,15,TRBV29-1,NA,CSVGGTTDGGEKLFF,TGCAGCGTTGGCGGGACCACAGATGGGGGGGAAAAACTGTTTTTT
TRBJ2-3,NA,17,TRBV4-3,NA,CASSQDRVGSITDTQYF,TGCGCCAGCAGCCAAGATCGGGTCGGGAGCATCACAGATACGCAGTATTTT
TRBJ2-1,NA,15,TRBV4-1,TRBD1,CASSLRTGGGNEQFF,TGCGCCAGCAGCCTTCGGACAGGGGGGGGGAATGAGCAGTTCTTC
TRBJ1-6,NA,15,TRBV10-3,NA,CAISESGMTTSPLHF,TGTGCCATCAGTGAGTCGGGTATGACAACCTCACCCCTCCACTTT
TRBJ2-4,NA,14,TRBV30,NA,CAWSVGMAKNIQYF,TGTGCCTGGAGTGTAGGAATGGCCAAAAACATTCAGTACTTC
TRBJ1-1,NA,14,TRBV7-8,TRBD1,CASSLLTGDTEAFF,TGTGCCAGCAGTTTACTGACAGGGGACACTGAAGCTTTCTTT
TRBJ1-4,NA,14,TRBV28,NA,CATARGTQGEKLFF,TGTGCCACCGCACGGGGCACTCAGGGAGAAAAACTGTTTTTT
TRBJ2-7,NA,14,TRBV28,NA,CASSFSGGSYEQYF,TGTGCCAGCAGTTTTTCTGGGGGATCCTACGAGCAGTACTTC
TRBJ1-1,NA,17,TRBV14,NA,CASSQPEGSLVWTEAFF,TGTGCCAGCAGCCAACCGGAGGGGAGTTTGGTTTGGACTGAAGCTTTCTTT
TRBJ2-6,NA,15,TRBV19,NA,CASSNGISGANVLTF,TGTGCCAGTAGTAATGGTATCTCTGGGGCCAACGTCCTGACTTTC
TRBJ1-2,NA,14,TRBV7-9,NA,CASSSDTRNYGYTF,TGTGCCAGCAGCTCGGACACCCGTAACTATGGCTACACCTTC
TRBJ1-5,NA,13,TRBV7-9,NA,CASSSAGEQPQHF,TGTGCCAGCAGCTCGGCAGGGGAACAGCCCCAGCATTTT
TRBJ1-5,NA,16,TRBV10-2,NA,CASSEPPGNSNQPQHF,TGCGCCAGCAGTGAGCCCCCAGGGAATAGCAATCAGCCCCAGCATTTT
TRBJ1-2,NA,18,TRBV27,NA,CASSLGDSRQFLPNGYTF,TGTGCCAGCAGTTTAGGAGATTCGAGGCAATTTTTACCCAATGGCTACACCTTC
TRBJ2-7,NA,15,TRBV18,NA,CASSPTGDYSYEQYF,TGTGCCAGCTCACCCACAGGTGACTACTCCTACGAGCAGTACTTC
TRBJ2-3,NA,12,TRBV4-2,NA,CASSQDARTQYF,TGTGCCAGCAGCCAAGATGCCCGAACGCAGTATTTT
TRBJ2-7,NA,14,TRBV5-1,TRBD2,CASSSGTSSYEQYF,TGCGCCAGCAGCTCCGGGACTAGCTCCTACGAGCAGTACTTC
TRBJ1-2,NA,15,TRBV5-1,NA,CASSPSNRVYYGYTF,TGCGCCAGCAGTCCCTCGAATAGGGTTTACTATGGCTACACCTTC
TRBJ1-1,NA,15,TRBV7-7,TRBD1,CASYASSGQATEAFF,TGTGCCAGCTACGCCTCATCGGGACAGGCCACTGAAGCTTTCTTT
TRBJ2-3,few,13,TRBV6-5,NA,CASIDRTTDTQYF,TGTGCCAGCATCGACAGAACCACAGATACGCAGTATTTT
TRBJ1-2,NA,14,TRBV6-6,NA,CASSFQVPNYGYTF,TGTGCCAGCAGTTTTCAGGTTCCAAACTATGGCTACACCTTC